This is a list of T cell receptor beta chains from one sample in a study of blood T cell repertoires in COVID-19. Generated by immunoSEQ multiplex PCR, the TCRdb table keeps only in-frame clones and is missing some. The data show about 70,000 clones, approximately 86% seen once. The sample comprised peripheral blood. The receptors originated from a human donor in a cohort sampled during active COVID-19. CDR3s include the opening cysteine and the closing phenylalanine or tryptophan. The D gene is left open where the match is weak. Size tells how often a clone was seen (once, few, many) or the class of an expanded clone, and some rows leave it out.

TRBV2	TRBJ2-7	TRBD2	NA	TGTGCCAGCAGTCCAGCGGGGGGGACCTACGAGCAGTACTTC	CASSPAGGTYEQYF
TRBV5-1	TRBJ1-2	TRBD1	NA	TGCGCCAGCAGCAACCGGGGACAGGAGGTTGGATATGGCTACACCTTC	CASSNRGQEVGYGYTF
TRBV21-1	TRBJ1-2	NA	NA	TGTGCCAGCAGCAAAATAATGGCCGGGGGAGAGGGCTACACCTTC	CASSKIMAGGEGYTF
TRBV7-8	TRBJ2-2	NA	NA	TGTGCCAGCAGCCCTCCCAGGGAATGGGGGGAGCTGTTTTTT	CASSPPREWGELFF
TRBV5-1	TRBJ1-2	TRBD1	NA	TGCGCCAGCAGCTTGGACCACAGGGGTGAACTCTATGGCTACACCTTC	CASSLDHRGELYGYTF
TRBV30	TRBJ2-7	NA	NA	TGTGCCTGGAGTGGAGATTCCGTTTACGAGCAGTACTTC	CAWSGDSVYEQYF
TRBV28	TRBJ1-5	TRBD1	NA	TGTGCCAGCAGACCTGACAGGGTGTCCGCTCAGCCCCAGCATTTT	CASRPDRVSAQPQHF
TRBV6-1	TRBJ1-5	NA	NA	TGTGCCAGCAGTGAAAGCCAGCCCCAGCATTTT	CASSESQPQHF
TRBV24-1	TRBJ2-2	NA	NA	TGTGCCACCAGTGATTTACCTGGGCGCGAGAACACCGGGGAGCTGTTTTTT	CATSDLPGRENTGELFF
TRBV10-1	TRBJ1-4	NA	NA	TGCGCCAGCAGCTCCGGGGGATTGAATGAAAAACTGTTTTTT	CASSSGGLNEKLFF
TRBV6-6	TRBJ2-7	TRBD2	NA	TGTGCCAGCAGTTTCACGGGGGGGTACGAGCAGTACTTC	CASSFTGGYEQYF
TRBV5-8	TRBJ1-2	NA	NA	TGTGCCAGCAGCTTGTACCGGAACTATGGCTACACCTTC	CASSLYRNYGYTF
TRBV5-6	TRBJ2-3	TRBD2	NA	TGTGCCAGCAGCTTTGGCTCTAGCGGGGTGACAGATACGCAGTATTTT	CASSFGSSGVTDTQYF
TRBV7-8	TRBJ1-5	NA	NA	TGTGCCAGCAGCTTAGAGTCTGGGCGTCAGCCCCAGCATTTT	CASSLESGRQPQHF
TRBV7-9	TRBJ2-3	TRBD2	NA	TGTGCCAGCAGCTTAAAATACCAGCGGGGGGGCACAGATACGCAGTATTTT	CASSLKYQRGGTDTQYF
TRBV30	TRBJ1-2	TRBD1	NA	TGTGCCTGGAGTGCCCAACTAACCGGGACAGGGAATGGCTACACCTTC	CAWSAQLTGTGNGYTF
TRBV2	TRBJ1-1	NA	NA	TGTGCCAGCAGTGGAGTATCAGGGGAGGGCACTGAAGCTTTCTTT	CASSGVSGEGTEAFF
TRBV19	TRBJ1-5	TRBD1	few	TGTGCCAGTAGTGCAAGAGACAGGGTCTTTGGACAGCCCCAGCATTTT	CASSARDRVFGQPQHF
TRBV5-5	TRBJ2-7	NA	NA	TGTGCCAGCAGCTTGGGCAGTCCCTACGAGCAGTACTTC	CASSLGSPYEQYF
TRBV7-9	TRBJ2-3	NA	NA	TGTGCCAGCAGCCGGACGGACTACACAGATACGCAGTATTTT	CASSRTDYTDTQYF
TRBV7-9	TRBJ2-7	NA	once	TGTGCCAGCAGCCCCAGATACCCCCCTAGTGGCGAGCAGTACTTC	CASSPRYPPSGEQYF
TRBV7-2	TRBJ2-3	TRBD2	NA	TGTGCCAGCAGCCCACGAGGACTAGCGGGGGGAAATACGCAGTATTTT	CASSPRGLAGGNTQYF
TRBV23-1	TRBJ2-3	TRBD1	NA	TGCGCCAGCAACAACCGAGACAGGGAGTCGACAGATACGCAGTATTTT	CASNNRDRESTDTQYF
TRBV30	TRBJ2-2	TRBD1	NA	TGTGCCTGGGGGACAGGGTATTCCGGGGAGCTGTTTTTT	CAWGTGYSGELFF
TRBV7-8	TRBJ2-7	NA	NA	TGTGCCAGCAGCTTAGAGAGGGAGCAGTACTTC	CASSLEREQYF
TRBV11-1	TRBJ2-7	TRBD2	NA	TGTGCCAGCAGTCTGAGCGGGGGGGCTTCCTACGAGCAGTACTTC	CASSLSGGASYEQYF
TRBV27	TRBJ1-1	TRBD1	once	TGTGCCAGCAGTTTACACCCCGACAGGGGGAACACTGAAGCTTTCTTT	CASSLHPDRGNTEAFF
TRBV12-3/TRBV12-4	TRBJ2-7	NA	NA	TGTGCCAGCAGTTTAGTTGGTACTTACGAGCAGTACTTC	CASSLVGTYEQYF
TRBV3-1/TRBV3-2	TRBJ2-7	TRBD1	NA	TGTGCCAGCAGCCTAAGACAGGGTGTGAGGGAGCAGTACTTC	CASSLRQGVREQYF
TRBV4-1	TRBJ1-4	TRBD1	NA	TGCGCCAGCAGCCACGGGACAGGGGTTAATGAAAAACTGTTTTTT	CASSHGTGVNEKLFF
TRBV6-5	TRBJ2-7	TRBD1	NA	TGTGCCAGCAGTTACGGGGGTACAGGGGGCTACGAGCAGTACTTC	CASSYGGTGGYEQYF
TRBV6-5	TRBJ1-1	NA	NA	TGTGCCAGCAGTTACACCGAAACAAGTAAAGCTTTCTTT	CASSYTETSKAFF
TRBV11-3	TRBJ1-2	NA	NA	TGTGCCAGCAGCCCAACCTCACCGGACAGCATCTATGGCTACACCTTC	CASSPTSPDSIYGYTF
TRBV7-9	TRBJ2-7	NA	NA	TGTGCCAGCAGCTTAGGGCTCAGGGGTGAATCCTACGAGCAGTACTTC	CASSLGLRGESYEQYF
TRBV5-6	TRBJ2-7	NA	NA	TGTGCCAGCAGCTCCGGGACATATACGTACGAGCAGTACTTC	CASSSGTYTYEQYF
TRBV3-1/TRBV3-2	TRBJ2-2	TRBD1	NA	TGTGCCAGCAGCCGAGGACAGGGAGAGAACACCGGGGAGCTGTTTTTT	CASSRGQGENTGELFF
TRBV13	TRBJ2-3	TRBD2	NA	TGTGCCAGCAGCCCTGGACTAGCGGGGGGACTCAGCACAGATACGCAGTATTTT	CASSPGLAGGLSTDTQYF
TRBV7-2	TRBJ2-7	TRBD2	NA	TGTGCCAGCAGCTTAAGGCGGGGGGGTCCCTACGAGCAGTACTTC	CASSLRRGGPYEQYF
TRBV6-4	TRBJ2-1	TRBD2	once	TGTGCCAGCAGTGACCTAGCGGGGGGGCTATACAATGAGCAGTTCTTC	CASSDLAGGLYNEQFF
TRBV5-8	TRBJ2-7	TRBD2	NA	TGTGCCAGCAGCCCCCAGCGGGGGGCCGCCTACGAGCAGTACTTC	CASSPQRGAAYEQYF
TRBV7-2	TRBJ2-1	NA	NA	TGTGCCAGCAGCCCCTGGCCGCCAGATCTTCCCCACAATGAGCAGTTCTTC	CASSPWPPDLPHNEQFF
TRBV29-1	TRBJ2-1	TRBD1	NA	TGCAGCGTTGGGGGGACAGAATTCCTCTTC	CSVGGTEFLF
TRBV9	TRBJ2-1	NA	NA	TGTGCCAGCAGCTTTGGGCTCAACAATGAGCAGTTCTTC	CASSFGLNNEQFF
TRBV30	TRBJ1-4	NA	NA	TGTGCCTGGTGTCCCTCCTGGGCCAGTAATGAAAAACTGTTTTTT	CAWCPSWASNEKLFF
TRBV6-5	TRBJ1-6	NA	NA	TGTGCCAGCAGTTCCACTTACGGGGGTTCACCCCTCCACTTT	CASSSTYGGSPLHF
TRBV2	TRBJ1-1	TRBD1	NA	TGTGCCAGCAGAAAGCAGGGGGTTGAAGCTTTCTTT	CASRKQGVEAFF
TRBV5-6	TRBJ1-1	NA	few	TGTGCCAGCAGCTTGTACAGGGATGGCACTGAAGCTTTCTTT	CASSLYRDGTEAFF